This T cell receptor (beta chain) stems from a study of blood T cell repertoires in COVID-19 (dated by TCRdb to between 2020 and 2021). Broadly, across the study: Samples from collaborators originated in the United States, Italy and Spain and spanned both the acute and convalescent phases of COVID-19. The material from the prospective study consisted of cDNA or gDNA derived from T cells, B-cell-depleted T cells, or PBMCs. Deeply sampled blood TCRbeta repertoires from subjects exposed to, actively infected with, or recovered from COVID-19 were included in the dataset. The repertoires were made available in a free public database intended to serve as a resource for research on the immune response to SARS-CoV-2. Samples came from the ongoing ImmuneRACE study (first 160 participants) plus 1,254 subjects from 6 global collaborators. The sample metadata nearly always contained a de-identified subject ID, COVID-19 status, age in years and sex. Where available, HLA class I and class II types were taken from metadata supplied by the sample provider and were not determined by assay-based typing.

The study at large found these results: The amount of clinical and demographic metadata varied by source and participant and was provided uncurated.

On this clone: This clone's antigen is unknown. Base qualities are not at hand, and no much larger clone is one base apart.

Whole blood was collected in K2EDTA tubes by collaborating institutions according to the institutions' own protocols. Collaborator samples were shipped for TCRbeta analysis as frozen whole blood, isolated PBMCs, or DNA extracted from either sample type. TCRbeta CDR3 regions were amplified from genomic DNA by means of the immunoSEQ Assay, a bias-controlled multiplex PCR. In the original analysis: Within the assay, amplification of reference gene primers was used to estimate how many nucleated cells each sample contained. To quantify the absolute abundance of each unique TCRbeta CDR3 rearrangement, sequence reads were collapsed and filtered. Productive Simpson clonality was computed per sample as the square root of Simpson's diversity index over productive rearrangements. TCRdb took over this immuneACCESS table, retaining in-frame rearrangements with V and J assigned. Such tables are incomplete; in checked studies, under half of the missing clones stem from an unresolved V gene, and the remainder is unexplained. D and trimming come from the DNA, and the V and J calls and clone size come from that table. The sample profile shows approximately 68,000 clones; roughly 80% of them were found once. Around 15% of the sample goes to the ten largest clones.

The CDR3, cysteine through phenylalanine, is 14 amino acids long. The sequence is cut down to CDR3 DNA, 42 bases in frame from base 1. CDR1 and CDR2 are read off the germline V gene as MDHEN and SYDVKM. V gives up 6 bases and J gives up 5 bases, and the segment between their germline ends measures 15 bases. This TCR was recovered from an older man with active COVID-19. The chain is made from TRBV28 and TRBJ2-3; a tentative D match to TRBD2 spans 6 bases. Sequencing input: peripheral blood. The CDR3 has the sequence CASSTAGVGDTQYF. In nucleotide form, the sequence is TGTGCCAGCAGCACAGCGGGCGTTGGAGATACGCAGTATTTT.